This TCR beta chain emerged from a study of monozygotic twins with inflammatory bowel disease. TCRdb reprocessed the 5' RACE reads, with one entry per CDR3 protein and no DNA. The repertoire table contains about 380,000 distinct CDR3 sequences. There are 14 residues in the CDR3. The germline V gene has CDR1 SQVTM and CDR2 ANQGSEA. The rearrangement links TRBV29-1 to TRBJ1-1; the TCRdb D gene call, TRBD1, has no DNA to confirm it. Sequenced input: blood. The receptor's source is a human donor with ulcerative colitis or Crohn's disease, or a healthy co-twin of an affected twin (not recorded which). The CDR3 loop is CSVEGAGDWTEAFF.